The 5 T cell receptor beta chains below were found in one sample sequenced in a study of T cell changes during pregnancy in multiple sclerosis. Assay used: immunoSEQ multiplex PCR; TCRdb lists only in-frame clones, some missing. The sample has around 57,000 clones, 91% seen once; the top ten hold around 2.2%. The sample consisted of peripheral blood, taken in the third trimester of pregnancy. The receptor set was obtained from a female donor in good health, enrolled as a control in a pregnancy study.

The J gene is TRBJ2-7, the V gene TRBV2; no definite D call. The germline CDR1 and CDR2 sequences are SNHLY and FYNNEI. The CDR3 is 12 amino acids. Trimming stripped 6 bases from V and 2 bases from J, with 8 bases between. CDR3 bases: TGTGCCAGCAGCACACGTCCCTACGAGCAGTACTTC. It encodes CASSTRPYEQYF.

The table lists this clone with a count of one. The CDR3 spells CASSPTGQVNEKLFF. CDR3 sequence (DNA): TGTGCCAGCAGCCCTACCGGACAGGTAAATGAAAAACTGTTTTTT. This rearrangement joins TRBV5-4 to TRBJ1-4; 7 bases align to TRBD1. Germline CDR1 and CDR2: SGHNT and YYREEE (reference sequence). The junction had 8 bases not matched to a gene; V was cut back by 4 bases and J by 5 bases. The CDR3 is 15 amino acids.

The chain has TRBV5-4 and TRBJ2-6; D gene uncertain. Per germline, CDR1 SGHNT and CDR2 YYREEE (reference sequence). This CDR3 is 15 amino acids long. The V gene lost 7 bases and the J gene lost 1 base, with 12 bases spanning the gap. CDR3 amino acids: CASATGTSGANVLTF. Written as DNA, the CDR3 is TGTGCCAGCGCCACGGGTACTTCTGGGGCCAACGTCCTGACTTTC. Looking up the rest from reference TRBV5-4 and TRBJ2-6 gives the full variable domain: ETGVTQSPTHLIKTRGQQVTLRCSSQSGHNTVSWYQQALGQGPQFIFQYYREEENGRGNFPPRFSGLQFPNYSSELNVNALELDDSALYLCASATGTSGANVLTFGAGSRLTVL.

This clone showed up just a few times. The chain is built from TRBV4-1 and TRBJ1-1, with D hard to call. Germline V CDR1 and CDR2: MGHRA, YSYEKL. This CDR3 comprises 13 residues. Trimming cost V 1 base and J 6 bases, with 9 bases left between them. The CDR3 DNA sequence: TGCGCCAGCAGCCAAGTCCAGGTACCTGAAGCTTTCTTT. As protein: CASSQVQVPEAFF.

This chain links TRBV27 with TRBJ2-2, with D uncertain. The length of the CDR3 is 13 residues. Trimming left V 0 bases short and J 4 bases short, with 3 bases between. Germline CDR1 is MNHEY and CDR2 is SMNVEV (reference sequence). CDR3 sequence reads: CASSLSATGELFF. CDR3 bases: TGTGCCAGCAGTTTATCGGCCACCGGGGAGCTGTTTTTT.